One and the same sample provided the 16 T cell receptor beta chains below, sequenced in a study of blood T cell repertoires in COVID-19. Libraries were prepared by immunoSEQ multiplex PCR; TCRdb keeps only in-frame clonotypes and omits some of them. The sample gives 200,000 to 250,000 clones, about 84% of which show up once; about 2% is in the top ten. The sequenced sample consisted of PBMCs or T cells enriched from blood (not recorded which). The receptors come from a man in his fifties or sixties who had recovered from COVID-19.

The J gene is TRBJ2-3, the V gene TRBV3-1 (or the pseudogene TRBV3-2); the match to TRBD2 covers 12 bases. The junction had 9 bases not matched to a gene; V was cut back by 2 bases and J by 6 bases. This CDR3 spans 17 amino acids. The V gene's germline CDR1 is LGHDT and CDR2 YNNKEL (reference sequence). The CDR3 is CASSQQPSGGAGDTQYF. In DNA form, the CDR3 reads TGTGCCAGCAGCCAACAACCTAGCGGGGGGGCCGGGGATACGCAGTATTTT.

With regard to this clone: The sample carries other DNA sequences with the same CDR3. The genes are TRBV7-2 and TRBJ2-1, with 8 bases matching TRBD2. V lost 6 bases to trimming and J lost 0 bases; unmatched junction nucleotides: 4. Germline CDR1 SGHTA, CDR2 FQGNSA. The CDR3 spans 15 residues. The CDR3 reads CASSISGGSYNEQFF. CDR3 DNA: TGTGCCAGCAGTATAAGCGGGGGCTCCTACAATGAGCAGTTCTTC. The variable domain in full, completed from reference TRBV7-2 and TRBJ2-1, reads GAGVSQSPSNKVTEKGKDVELRCDPISGHTALYWYRQSLGQGLEFLIYFQGNSAPDKSGLPSDRFSAERTGGSVSTLTIQRTQQEDSAVYLCASSISGGSYNEQFFGPGTRLTVL.

The DNA for the CDR3 is TGTGCCAGCAGCTTGGAGTGGAACACTGAAGCTTTCTTT. It codes for CASSLEWNTEAFF. This chain uses TRBV11-3 with TRBJ1-1; D uncertain. Germline CDR1 SGHNT, CDR2 YENEEA. Trimming pared 3 bases from V and 1 base from J, leaving 6 bases between. The CDR3 totals 13 residues. Full variable domain (rest looked up from reference TRBV11-3 and TRBJ1-1): EAGVVQSPRYKIIEKKQPVAFWCNPISGHNTLYWYLQNLGQGPELLIRYENEEAVDDSQLPKDRFSAERLKGVDSTLKIQPAELGDSAVYLCASSLEWNTEAFFGQGTRLTVV.

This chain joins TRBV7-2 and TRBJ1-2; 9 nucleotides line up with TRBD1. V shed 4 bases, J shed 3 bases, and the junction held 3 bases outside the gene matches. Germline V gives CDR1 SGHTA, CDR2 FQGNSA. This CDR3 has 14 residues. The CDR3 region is CASSWDRVHYGYTF. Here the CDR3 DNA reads TGTGCCAGCAGCTGGGACAGGGTTCACTATGGCTACACCTTC.

The CDR3 DNA is TGTGCCAGCAGTTCCCTCCTTGTTGACCAGGAGGGGACCCAGTACTTC. Encoded protein: CASSSLLVDQEGTQYF. The gene calls are TRBV6-5 and TRBJ2-5, with a possible D match to TRBD2 (6 bases). In germline, CDR1 is MNHEY, CDR2 SVGAGI. This CDR3 has 16 residues. V gave up 4 bases and J gave up 7 bases, with 22 bases separating them.

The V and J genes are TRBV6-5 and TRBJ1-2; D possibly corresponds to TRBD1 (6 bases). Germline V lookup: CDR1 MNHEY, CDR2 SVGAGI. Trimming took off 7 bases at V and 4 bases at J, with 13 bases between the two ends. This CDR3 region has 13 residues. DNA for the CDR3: TGTGCCAGCAAACTGACAGGACCCTATGGCTACACCTTC. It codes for CASKLTGPYGYTF.

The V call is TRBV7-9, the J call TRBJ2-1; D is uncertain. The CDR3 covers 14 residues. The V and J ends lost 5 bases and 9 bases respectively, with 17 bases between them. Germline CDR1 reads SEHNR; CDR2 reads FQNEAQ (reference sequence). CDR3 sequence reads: CASSPVRQPGEQFF. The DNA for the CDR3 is TGTGCCAGCAGCCCAGTAAGACAACCTGGTGAGCAGTTCTTC.

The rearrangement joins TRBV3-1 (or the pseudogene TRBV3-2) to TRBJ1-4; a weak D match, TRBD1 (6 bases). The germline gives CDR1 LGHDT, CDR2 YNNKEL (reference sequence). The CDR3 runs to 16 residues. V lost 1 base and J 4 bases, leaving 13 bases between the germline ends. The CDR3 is CASSQGSTGSNEKLFF. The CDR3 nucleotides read TGTGCCAGCAGCCAAGGGAGCACAGGGAGTAATGAAAAACTGTTTTTT.

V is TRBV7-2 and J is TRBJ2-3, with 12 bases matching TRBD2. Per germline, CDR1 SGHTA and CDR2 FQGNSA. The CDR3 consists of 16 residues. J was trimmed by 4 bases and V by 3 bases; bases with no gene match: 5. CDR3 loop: CASSLRPSGGADTQYF. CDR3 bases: TGTGCCAGCAGCTTGAGGCCTAGCGGGGGGGCAGATACGCAGTATTTT.

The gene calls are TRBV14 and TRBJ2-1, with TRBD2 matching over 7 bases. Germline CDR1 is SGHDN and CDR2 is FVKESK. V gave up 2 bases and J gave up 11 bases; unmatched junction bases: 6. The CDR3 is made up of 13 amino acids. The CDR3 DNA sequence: TGTGCCAGCAGCCAACAGCGGGGATTTAAGCAGTTCTTC. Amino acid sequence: CASSQQRGFKQFF.

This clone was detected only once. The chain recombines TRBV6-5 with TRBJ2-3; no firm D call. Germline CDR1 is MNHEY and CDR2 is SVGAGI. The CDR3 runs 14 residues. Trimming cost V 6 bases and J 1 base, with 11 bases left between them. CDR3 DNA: TGTGCCAGCAGCTTCAACAAAGGCACAGATACGCAGTATTTT. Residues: CASSFNKGTDTQYF.

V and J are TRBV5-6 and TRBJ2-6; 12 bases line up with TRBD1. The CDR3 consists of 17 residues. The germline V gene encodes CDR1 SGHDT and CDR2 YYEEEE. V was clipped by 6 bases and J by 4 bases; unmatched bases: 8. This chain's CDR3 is CASKKGTGGSGANVLTF. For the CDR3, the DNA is TGTGCCAGCAAAAAAGGGACAGGGGGCTCCGGGGCCAACGTCCTGACTTTC.

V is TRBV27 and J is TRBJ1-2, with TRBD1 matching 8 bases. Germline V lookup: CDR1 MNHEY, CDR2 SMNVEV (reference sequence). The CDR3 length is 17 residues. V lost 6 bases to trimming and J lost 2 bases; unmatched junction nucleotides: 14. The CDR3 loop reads CASSRSPGTGWNYGYTF. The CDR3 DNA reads TGTGCCAGCAGCCGAAGTCCCGGGACAGGTTGGAACTATGGCTACACCTTC.

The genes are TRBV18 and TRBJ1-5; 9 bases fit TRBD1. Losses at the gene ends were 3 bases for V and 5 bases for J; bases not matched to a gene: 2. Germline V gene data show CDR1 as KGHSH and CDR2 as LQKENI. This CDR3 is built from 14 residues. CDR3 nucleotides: TGTGCCAGCTCACCGGACAGGGGTGATCAGCCCCAGCATTTT. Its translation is CASSPDRGDQPQHF.

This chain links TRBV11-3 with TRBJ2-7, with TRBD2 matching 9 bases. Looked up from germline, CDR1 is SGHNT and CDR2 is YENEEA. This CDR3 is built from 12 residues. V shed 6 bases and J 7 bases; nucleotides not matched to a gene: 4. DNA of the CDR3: TGTGCCAGCAGAGCAACTAGCGGGGAGCAGTACTTC. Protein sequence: CASRATSGEQYF.

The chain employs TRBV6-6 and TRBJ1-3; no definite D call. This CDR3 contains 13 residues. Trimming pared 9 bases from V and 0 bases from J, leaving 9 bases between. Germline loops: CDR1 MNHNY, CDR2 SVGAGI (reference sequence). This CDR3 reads CASTFTSGNTIYF. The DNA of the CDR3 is TGTGCCAGTACTTTCACCTCTGGAAACACCATATATTTT.